A selection of T cell receptor beta chains follows, all from one sample in a study of shared clonotypes between healthy human individuals. TCRdb keeps only in-frame clones here, not all; method: immunoSEQ multiplex PCR. The table records 550,000 to 850,000 clones, approximately 74% of them present only once. The sample was memory CD4+ T cells sorted from blood. The source is a woman younger than 45 in good health. Each CDR3 is given with its conserved first and last residue. A D gene is named only where the DNA matches it firmly. Size is omitted from some rows. Given values are once, few, many or a class for expanded clones.

d_gene: NA
j_gene: TRBJ2-5
v_gene: TRBV5-1
abundance: NA
CDR3nt: TGCGCCAGCAGCTTACAGGGATTACGAGAGACCCAGTACTTC
CDR3aa: CASSLQGLRETQYF

d_gene: TRBD1
j_gene: TRBJ2-1
v_gene: TRBV6-5
abundance: NA
CDR3nt: TGTGCCAGCAGGGACGACAGGGGAAACTACAATGAGCAGTTCTTC
CDR3aa: CASRDDRGNYNEQFF

d_gene: TRBD2
j_gene: TRBJ2-6
v_gene: TRBV5-1
abundance: NA
CDR3nt: TGCGCCAGCAGCTTGGCCCCGCTAGGACTAGGTGGGGCCAACGTCCTGACTTTC
CDR3aa: CASSLAPLGLGGANVLTF

d_gene: NA
j_gene: TRBJ2-1
v_gene: TRBV5-1
abundance: NA
CDR3nt: TGCGCCAGCAGCTTACTAGTCCGACTTGGAGAGCAGTTCTTC
CDR3aa: CASSLLVRLGEQFF

d_gene: NA
j_gene: TRBJ1-1
v_gene: TRBV7-9
abundance: once
CDR3nt: TGTGCCAGCAGCTACCGACAGGTAGCAGTAGGAGCTTTCTTT
CDR3aa: CASSYRQVAVGAFF

d_gene: NA
j_gene: TRBJ1-2
v_gene: TRBV2
abundance: once
CDR3nt: TGTGCCAGCAGTGAGAGGGGGACCACTAGCTATGGCTACACCTTC
CDR3aa: CASSERGTTSYGYTF

d_gene: NA
j_gene: TRBJ2-2
v_gene: TRBV18
abundance: NA
CDR3nt: TGTGCCAGCTCACCACCGGGAACTAGCAGGTCCACCGGGGAGCTGTTTTTT
CDR3aa: CASSPPGTSRSTGELFF

d_gene: NA
j_gene: TRBJ2-5
v_gene: TRBV5-1
abundance: NA
CDR3nt: TGCGCCAGCAGCTTGGCAGTTAGGGAGACCCAGTACTTC
CDR3aa: CASSLAVRETQYF

d_gene: TRBD2
j_gene: TRBJ2-1
v_gene: TRBV28
abundance: once
CDR3nt: TGTGCCAGCAGTTTATCCGTGACTAGCCTAGGGTACAATGAGCAGTTCTTC
CDR3aa: CASSLSVTSLGYNEQFF

d_gene: TRBD2
j_gene: TRBJ2-1
v_gene: TRBV4-2
abundance: once
CDR3nt: TGTGCCAGCAGCCAAGGGAATCGGGGGAGGGCGCACAATGAGCAGTTCTTC
CDR3aa: CASSQGNRGRAHNEQFF

d_gene: TRBD2
j_gene: TRBJ2-7
v_gene: TRBV6-4
abundance: NA
CDR3nt: TGTGCCAGCAGTGAGTGGGGGGGGTACTTC
CDR3aa: CASSEWGGYF

d_gene: NA
j_gene: TRBJ1-5
v_gene: TRBV6-1
abundance: NA
CDR3nt: TGTGCCAGCAGTGAACGACCCGGTCAGCCCCAGCATTTT
CDR3aa: CASSERPGQPQHF